Given below is one T cell receptor beta chain in context. Original analysis: Cell counts per sample came from amplifying reference gene primers. The method was immunoSEQ multiplex PCR; TCRdb's version includes in-frame clones alone and lacks a portion of them. D and trimming come from the DNA, and the V and J calls and clone size come from that table. There are 200,000 to 250,000 clones in the sample; around 88% occur only once, and roughly 14% lies in the top ten. This specimen comes from a study of blood T cell repertoires in COVID-19. Study overall: Acute-phase and convalescent COVID-19 samples originated in the United States, Italy and Spain. PBMCs, B-cell-depleted T cells, or T cells were the source of the cDNA or gDNA that made up the material.

Trimming at V came to 3 bases and at J to 2 bases, leaving 13 bases not matched to a gene. The CDR3 contains 20 residues. CDR1 and CDR2 (germline): MGHRA, YSYEKL. Residents of about two dozen US areas, aged about 18 to 89 years, made up the participants. Sequencing was done on a sample of PBMCs or T cells enriched from blood (not recorded which). This clonotype was sampled from a woman aged 45-65 years with acute COVID-19. The V gene is TRBV4-1, the J gene TRBJ2-3; TRBD2 agrees at 14 bases. The CDR3 loop reads CASSHLTPRLAGGPTDTQYF. DNA for the CDR3: TGCGCCAGCAGCCACCTCACCCCCCGACTAGCGGGAGGGCCCACAGATACGCAGTATTTT.